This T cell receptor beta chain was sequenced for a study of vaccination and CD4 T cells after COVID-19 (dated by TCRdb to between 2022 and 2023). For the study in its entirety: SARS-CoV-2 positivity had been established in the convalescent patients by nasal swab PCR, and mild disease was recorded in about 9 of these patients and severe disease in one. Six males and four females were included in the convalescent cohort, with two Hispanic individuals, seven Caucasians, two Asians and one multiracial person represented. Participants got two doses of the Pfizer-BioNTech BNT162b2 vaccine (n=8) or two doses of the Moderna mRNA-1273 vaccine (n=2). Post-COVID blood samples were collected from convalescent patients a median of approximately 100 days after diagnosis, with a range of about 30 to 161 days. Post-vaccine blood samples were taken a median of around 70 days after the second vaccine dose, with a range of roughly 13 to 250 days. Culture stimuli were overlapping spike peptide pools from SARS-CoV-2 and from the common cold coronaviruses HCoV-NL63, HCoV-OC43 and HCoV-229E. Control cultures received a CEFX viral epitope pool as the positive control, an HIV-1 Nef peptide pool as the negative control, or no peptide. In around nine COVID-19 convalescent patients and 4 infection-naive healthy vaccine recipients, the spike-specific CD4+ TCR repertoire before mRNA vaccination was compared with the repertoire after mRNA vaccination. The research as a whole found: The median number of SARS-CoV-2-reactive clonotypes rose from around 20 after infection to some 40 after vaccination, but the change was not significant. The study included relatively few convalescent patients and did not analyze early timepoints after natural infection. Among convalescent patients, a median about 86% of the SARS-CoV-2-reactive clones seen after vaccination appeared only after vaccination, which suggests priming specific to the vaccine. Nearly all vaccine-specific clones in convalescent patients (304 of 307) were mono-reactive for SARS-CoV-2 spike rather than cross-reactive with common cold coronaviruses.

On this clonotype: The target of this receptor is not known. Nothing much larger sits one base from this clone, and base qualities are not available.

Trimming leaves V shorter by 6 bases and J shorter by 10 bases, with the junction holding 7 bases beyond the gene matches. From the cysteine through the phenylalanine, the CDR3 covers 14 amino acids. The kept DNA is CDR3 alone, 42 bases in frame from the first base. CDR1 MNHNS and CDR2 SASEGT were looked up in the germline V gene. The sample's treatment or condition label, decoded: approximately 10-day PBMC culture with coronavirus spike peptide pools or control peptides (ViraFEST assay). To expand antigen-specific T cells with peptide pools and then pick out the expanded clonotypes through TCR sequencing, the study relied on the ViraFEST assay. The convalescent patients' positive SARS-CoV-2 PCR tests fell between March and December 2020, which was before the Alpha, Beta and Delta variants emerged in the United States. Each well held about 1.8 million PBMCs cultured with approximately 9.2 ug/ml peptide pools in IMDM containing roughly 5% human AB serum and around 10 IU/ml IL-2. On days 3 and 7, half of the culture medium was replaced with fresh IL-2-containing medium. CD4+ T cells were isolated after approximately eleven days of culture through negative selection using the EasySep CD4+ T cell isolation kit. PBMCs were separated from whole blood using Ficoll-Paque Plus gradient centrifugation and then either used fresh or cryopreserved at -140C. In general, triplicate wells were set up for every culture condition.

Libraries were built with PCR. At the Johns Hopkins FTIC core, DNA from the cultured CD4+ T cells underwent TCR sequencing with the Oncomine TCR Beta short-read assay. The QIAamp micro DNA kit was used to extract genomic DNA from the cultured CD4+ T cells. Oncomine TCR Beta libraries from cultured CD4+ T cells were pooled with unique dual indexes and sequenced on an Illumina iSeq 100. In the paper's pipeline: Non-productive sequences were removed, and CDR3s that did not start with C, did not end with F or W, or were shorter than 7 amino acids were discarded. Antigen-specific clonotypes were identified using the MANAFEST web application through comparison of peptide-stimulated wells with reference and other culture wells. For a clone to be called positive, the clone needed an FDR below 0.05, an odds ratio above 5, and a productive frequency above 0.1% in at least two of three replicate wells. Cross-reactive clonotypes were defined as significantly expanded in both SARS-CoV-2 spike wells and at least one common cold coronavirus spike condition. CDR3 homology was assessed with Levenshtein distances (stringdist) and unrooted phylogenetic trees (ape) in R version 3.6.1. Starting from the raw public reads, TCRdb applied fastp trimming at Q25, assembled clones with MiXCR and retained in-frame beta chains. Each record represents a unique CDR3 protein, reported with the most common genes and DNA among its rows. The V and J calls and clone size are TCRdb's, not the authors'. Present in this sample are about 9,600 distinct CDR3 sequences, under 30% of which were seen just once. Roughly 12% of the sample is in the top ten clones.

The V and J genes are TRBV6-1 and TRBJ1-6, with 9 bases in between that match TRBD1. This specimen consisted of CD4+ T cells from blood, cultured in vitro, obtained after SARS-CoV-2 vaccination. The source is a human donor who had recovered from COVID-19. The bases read TGTGCCAGCAGATCGGGACAGGGAGGCTCACCCCTCCACTTT. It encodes CASRSGQGGSPLHF.